This T cell receptor beta chain was sequenced for a study of post-analysis software for immune sequencing data. For the study at large: There were relapsing-remitting, secondary progressive and progressive-relapsing multiple sclerosis among the disease courses included.

This clonotype came up a few times. The antigen is not known. The authors incorporated unique molecular identifiers into the TCR beta cDNA libraries. cDNA molecules numbering about 480,000 came from around 1 to 10 million T cells. TCRdb reanalysed the PCR reads using MiXCR and keeps one entry per CDR3 protein. Altogether about 560,000 distinct CDR3 sequences are present, roughly 45% being singletons, with the ten largest covering 1.7%. Germline V gene sequence: CDR1 MNHNS, CDR2 SASEGT. V was cut by 2 bases and J by 5 bases, with 10 bases left in between. The CDR3 has 13 amino acids. Whole-study findings and limits: Samples made in the same batch grouped tightly together by F measure. Patients with multiple sclerosis recorded significantly lower normalized Chao1 diversity than controls, the study found. Elevated frequency relative to controls characterized roughly five TRBV segments in patients, TRBV5-6, TRBV5-1 and TRBV20-1 among them.

Sequencing input: blood. The genes are TRBV6-1 and TRBJ2-7, with D maybe TRBD2 (7 bases). This clonotype originated in a girl between 5 and 17 years old with multiple sclerosis. The CDR3 DNA follows: TGTGCCAGCAGTGAATTAGGGGGGGACGAGCAGTACTTC. Its protein product is CASSELGGDEQYF.